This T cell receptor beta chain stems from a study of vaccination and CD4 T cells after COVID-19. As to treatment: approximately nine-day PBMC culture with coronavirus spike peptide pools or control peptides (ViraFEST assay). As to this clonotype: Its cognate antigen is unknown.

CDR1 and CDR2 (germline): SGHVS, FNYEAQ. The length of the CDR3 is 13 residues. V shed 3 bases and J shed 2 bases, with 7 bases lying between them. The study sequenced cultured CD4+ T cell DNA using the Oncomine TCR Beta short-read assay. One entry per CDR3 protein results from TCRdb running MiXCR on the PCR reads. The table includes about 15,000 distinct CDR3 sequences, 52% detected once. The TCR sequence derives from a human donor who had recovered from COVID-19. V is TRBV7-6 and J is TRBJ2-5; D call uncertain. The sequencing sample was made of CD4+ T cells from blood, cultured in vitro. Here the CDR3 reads CASSFTEQETQYF. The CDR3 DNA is TGTGCCAGCAGCTTTACAGAACAAGAGACCCAGTACTTC.